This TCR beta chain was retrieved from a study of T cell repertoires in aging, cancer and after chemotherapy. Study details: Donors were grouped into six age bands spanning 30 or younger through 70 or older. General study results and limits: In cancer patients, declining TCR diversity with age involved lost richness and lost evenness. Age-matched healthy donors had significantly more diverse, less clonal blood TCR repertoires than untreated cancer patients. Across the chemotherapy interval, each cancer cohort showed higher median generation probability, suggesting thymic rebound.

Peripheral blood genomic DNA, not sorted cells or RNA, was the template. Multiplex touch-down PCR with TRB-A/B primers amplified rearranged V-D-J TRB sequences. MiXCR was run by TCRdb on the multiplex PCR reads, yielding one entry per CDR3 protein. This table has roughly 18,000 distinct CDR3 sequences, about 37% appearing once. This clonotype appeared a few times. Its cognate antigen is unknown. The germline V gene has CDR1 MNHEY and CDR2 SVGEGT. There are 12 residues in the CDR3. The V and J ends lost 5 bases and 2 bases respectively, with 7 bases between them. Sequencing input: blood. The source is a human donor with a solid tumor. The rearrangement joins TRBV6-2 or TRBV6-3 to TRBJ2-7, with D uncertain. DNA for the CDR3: TGTGCCAGCAGTACCACGGCCTACGAGCAGTACTTC. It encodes CASSTTAYEQYF.